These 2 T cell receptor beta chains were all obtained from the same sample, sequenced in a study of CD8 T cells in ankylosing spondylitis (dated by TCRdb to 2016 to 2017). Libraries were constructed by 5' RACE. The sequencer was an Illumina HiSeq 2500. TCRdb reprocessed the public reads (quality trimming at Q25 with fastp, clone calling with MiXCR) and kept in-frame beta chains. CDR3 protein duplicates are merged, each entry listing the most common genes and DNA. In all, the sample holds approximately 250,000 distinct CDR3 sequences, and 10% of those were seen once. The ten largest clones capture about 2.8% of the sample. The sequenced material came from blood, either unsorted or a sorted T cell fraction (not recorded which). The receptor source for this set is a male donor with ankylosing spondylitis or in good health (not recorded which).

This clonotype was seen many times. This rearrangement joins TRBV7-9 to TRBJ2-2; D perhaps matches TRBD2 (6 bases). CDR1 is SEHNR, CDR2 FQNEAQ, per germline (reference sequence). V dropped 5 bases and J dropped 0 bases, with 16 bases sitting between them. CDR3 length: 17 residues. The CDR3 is CASSPAGGNTNTGELFF. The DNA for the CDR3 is TGTGCCAGCAGCCCCGCGGGCGGGAATACGAACACCGGGGAGCTGTTTTTT.

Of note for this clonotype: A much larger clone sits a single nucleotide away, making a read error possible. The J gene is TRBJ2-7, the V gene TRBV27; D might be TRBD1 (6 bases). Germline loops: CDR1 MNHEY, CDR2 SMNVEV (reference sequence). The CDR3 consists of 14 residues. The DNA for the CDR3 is TGTGTCAGCAGTCCCTCCAGGGGCTCCTACGAGCAGTACTTC. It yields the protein CVSSPSRGSYEQYF.